The T cell receptor beta chain described here comes from a study of blood T cell repertoires in COVID-19. CDR1 MNHEY and CDR2 SVGAGI come from the germline V gene. CDR3 size: 15 residues. Trimming took 6 bases from V and 8 from J; bases not matched to a gene: 9. Original processing methods: It was from reference gene primer amplification that nucleated cell counts were estimated. The assay was immunoSEQ multiplex PCR, and TCRdb's table has in-frame clones only and misses some. That table gives V, J and clone size, and the DNA gave D and trimming. Here the sample spans roughly 110,000 clones, over 55% being singletons.

This clonotype originated in a human donor with acute or convalescent COVID-19. The donor label of this sample is uncertain. The gene calls are TRBV6-5 and TRBJ2-1, with 11 bases lining up with TRBD1. The sequenced sample consisted of peripheral blood. In nucleotides, the CDR3 is TGTGCCAGCAGGGACAGGGGGCTCGCCCCCCATGAGCAGTTCTTC. Amino acid sequence: CASRDRGLAPHEQFF.